Below, 8 T cell receptor beta chains from the same sample are listed, as sequenced in a study of blood T cell repertoires in COVID-19. Profiling relied on immunoSEQ multiplex PCR, and the TCRdb table lists in-frame clones only, not all of them. The sample lists around 84,000 clones; approximately 90% were seen once. The sequenced sample was peripheral blood. The receptors stem from a man aged 50 or older with active COVID-19.

This clone was observed once. The chain is built from TRBV6-2 or TRBV6-3 and TRBJ1-6; D unclear. V lost 5 bases and J 1 base, leaving 18 bases between the germline ends. CDR1 and CDR2 (germline): MNHEY, SVGEGT. The CDR3 extends over 18 amino acids. The CDR3 bases are TGTGCCAGCAGTCGTCCCCCGGGGTGGACGTCCTATAATTCACCCCTCCACTTT. The encoded protein is CASSRPPGWTSYNSPLHF.

CDR3 in DNA: TGTGCCAGCAGCTTAAGAGATTCCTCCTACGAGCAGTACTTC. Encoded protein: CASSLRDSSYEQYF. This chain joins TRBV11-2 and TRBJ2-7; no clear D gene. The CDR3 consists of 14 residues. Germline V gene data show CDR1 as SGHAT and CDR2 as FQNNGV. Trimming left V 2 bases short and J 0 bases short, with 8 bases between.

The gene calls are TRBV3-1 (or the pseudogene TRBV3-2) and TRBJ1-1; the D is unclear. Trimming took off 2 bases at V and 5 bases at J, with 15 bases between the two ends. Germline CDR1 and CDR2: LGHDT and YNNKEL (reference sequence). The CDR3 runs to 15 residues. The CDR3 reads CASSQPGRASTEAFF. Written as DNA, the CDR3 is TGTGCCAGCAGCCAACCCGGGAGGGCGTCAACTGAAGCTTTCTTT.

This sequence joins TRBV3-1 (or the pseudogene TRBV3-2) and TRBJ2-5; TRBD2 agrees at 10 bases. This CDR3 is 15 amino acids long. CDR1 is LGHDT, CDR2 YNNKEL, per germline (reference sequence). Unmatched junction bases numbered 2, after V lost 0 bases and J lost 4 bases. CDR3 nucleotide sequence: TGTGCCAGCAGCCAAGATCCTAGCGGGGGAGAGACCCAGTACTTC. It codes for CASSQDPSGGETQYF.

V is TRBV11-2 and J is TRBJ2-7; D is uncertain. CDR1 and CDR2 (germline): SGHAT, FQNNGV. This CDR3 has 12 residues. Trimming left V 7 bases short and J 6 bases short, with 13 bases between. CDR3 amino acids: CASNPRAGEQYF. The CDR3, as DNA: TGTGCCAGCAACCCGAGAGCTGGCGAGCAGTACTTC.

V and J are TRBV13 and TRBJ1-1; the D is unclear. Germline V lookup: CDR1 PRHDT, CDR2 FYEKMQ (reference sequence). Trimming removed 6 bases at V and 6 bases at J, with 14 bases between. CDR3 length equals 13 residues. The CDR3 DNA follows: TGTGCCAGCAGAATTTCCGGGAATCCTGAAGCTTTCTTT. Encoded protein: CASRISGNPEAFF.

V usage is TRBV7-6 and J usage is TRBJ2-3, with a weak D call TRBD2 (6 bases). CDR1 is SGHVS and CDR2 is FNYEAQ in the germline V gene. Between the trimmed V and J ends, which lost 4 bases and 0 bases, there was a span of 14 bases. The CDR3 runs 16 residues. The CDR3 DNA follows: TGTGCCAGCAGCTCCGGACGGAGGGGCAGCACAGATACGCAGTATTTT. It translates to CASSSGRRGSTDTQYF.

J is TRBJ2-5 and V is TRBV7-6; no reliable D call. Trimming pared 10 bases from V and 4 bases from J, leaving 16 bases between. Germline V lookup: CDR1 SGHVS, CDR2 FNYEAQ. The CDR3 length is 13 residues. This CDR3 reads CAILLTDLETQYF. Written as DNA, the CDR3 is TGTGCCATCCTTCTCACAGATCTAGAGACCCAGTACTTC.